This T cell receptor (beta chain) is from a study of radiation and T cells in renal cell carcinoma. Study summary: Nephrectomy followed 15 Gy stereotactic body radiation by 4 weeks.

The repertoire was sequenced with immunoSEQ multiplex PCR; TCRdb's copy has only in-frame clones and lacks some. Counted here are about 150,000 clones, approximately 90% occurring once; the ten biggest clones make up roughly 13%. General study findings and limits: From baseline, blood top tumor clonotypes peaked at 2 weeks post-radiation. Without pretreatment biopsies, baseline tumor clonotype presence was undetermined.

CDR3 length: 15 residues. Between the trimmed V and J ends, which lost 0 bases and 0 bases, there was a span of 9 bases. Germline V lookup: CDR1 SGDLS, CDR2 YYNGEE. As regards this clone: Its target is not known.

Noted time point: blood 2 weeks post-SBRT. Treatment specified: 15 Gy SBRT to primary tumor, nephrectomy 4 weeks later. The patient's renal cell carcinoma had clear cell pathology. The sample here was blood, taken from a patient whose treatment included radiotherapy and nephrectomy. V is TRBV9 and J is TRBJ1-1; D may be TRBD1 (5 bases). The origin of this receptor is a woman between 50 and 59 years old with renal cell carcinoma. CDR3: CASSVGSRVNTEAFF. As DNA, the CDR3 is TGTGCCAGCAGCGTAGGGAGCAGGGTGAACACTGAAGCTTTCTTT.